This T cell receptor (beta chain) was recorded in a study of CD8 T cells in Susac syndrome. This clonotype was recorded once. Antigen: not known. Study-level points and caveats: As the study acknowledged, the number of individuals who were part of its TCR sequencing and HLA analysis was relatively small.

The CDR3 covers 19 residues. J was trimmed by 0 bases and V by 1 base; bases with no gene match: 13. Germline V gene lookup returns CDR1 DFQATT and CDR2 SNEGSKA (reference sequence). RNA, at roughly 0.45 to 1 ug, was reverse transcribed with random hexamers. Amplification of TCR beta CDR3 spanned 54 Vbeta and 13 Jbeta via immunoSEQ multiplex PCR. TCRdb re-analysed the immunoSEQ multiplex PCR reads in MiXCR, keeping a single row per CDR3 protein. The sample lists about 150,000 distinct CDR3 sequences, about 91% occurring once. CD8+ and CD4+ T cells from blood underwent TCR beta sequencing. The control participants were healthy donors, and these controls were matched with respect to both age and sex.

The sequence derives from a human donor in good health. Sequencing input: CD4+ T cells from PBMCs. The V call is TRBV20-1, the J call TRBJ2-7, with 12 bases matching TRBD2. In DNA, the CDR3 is TGCAGTGCTAGAGTGAATCCCGGGACTAGCGGGCGCGTCTCCTACGAGCAGTACTTC. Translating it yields CSARVNPGTSGRVSYEQYF.